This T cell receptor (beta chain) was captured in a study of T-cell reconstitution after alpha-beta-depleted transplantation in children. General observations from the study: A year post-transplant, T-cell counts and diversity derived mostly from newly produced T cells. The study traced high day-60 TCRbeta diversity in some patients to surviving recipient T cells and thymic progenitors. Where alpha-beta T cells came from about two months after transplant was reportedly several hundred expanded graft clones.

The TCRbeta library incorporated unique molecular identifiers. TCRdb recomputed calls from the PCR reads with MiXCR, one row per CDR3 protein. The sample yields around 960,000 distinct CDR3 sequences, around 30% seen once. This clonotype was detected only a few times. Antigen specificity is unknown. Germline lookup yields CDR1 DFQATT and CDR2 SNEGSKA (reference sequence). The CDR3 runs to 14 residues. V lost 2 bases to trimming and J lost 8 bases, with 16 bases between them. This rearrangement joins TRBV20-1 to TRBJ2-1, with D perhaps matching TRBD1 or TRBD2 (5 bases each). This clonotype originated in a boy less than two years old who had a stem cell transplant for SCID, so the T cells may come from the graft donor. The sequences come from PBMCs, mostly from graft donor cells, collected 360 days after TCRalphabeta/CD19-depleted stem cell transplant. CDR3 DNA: TGCAGTGCTAGATCTTACCGGGGCCGGGATGAGCAGTTCTTC. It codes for CSARSYRGRDEQFF.